This T cell receptor (beta chain) was retrieved from a study of blood T cell repertoires in COVID-19. Study information: Italy, Spain and the United States were the sources of the convalescent and acute COVID-19 samples.

Original processing notes: Counts of nucleated cells, estimated from reference gene primer amplification, were obtained. TCRdb's copy holds only in-frame clones and misses some; the assay was immunoSEQ multiplex PCR. The V and J calls and clone size come from that table; D and trimming were worked out from the DNA. The sample holds approximately 84,000 clones, less than 85% seen once. The V gene's germline CDR1 is LNHDA and CDR2 SQIVND (reference sequence). The ends lost 7 bases at V and 10 bases at J; junction bases unmatched: 3. The CDR3 spans 13 residues. V usage is TRBV19 and J usage is TRBJ1-6; 11 bases match TRBD1. The source material was peripheral blood. This sequence was found in a human donor in a cohort sampled during active COVID-19. The CDR3: CASTGQGASPLHF. CDR3 bases: TGTGCCAGTACCGGACAGGGGGCCTCACCCCTCCACTTT.